What follows are 24 T cell receptor beta chains derived from one specimen sequenced in a study of blood T cells in healthy people across ages. Then a second PCR, running roughly 7 to 11 cycles, was carried out with a sample-barcoded 5' primer and a J-beta primer mix. One entry per CDR3 protein, called by TCRdb with MiXCR from the 5' RACE reads. The sample holds about 690,000 distinct CDR3 sequences, roughly 41% seen once. The sample consisted of blood. Receptors were obtained from an elderly man in good health.

V and J are TRBV12-3 or TRBV12-4 and TRBJ2-3, with TRBD2 matching over 15 bases. The CDR3 is made up of 19 amino acids. Losses at the gene ends were 4 bases for V and 3 bases for J; bases not matched to a gene: 11. The CDR3 reads CASSSPLGLAGGRTDTQYF. For the CDR3, the DNA is TGTGCCAGCAGTTCCCCCTTAGGACTAGCGGGGGGGCGAACAGATACGCAGTATTTT.

CDR3: CATRGTAYEQYF. DNA for the CDR3: TGTGCCACTAGGGGGACAGCTTACGAGCAGTACTTC. This chain joins TRBV6-2 or TRBV6-3 and TRBJ2-5, with 7 bases aligning to TRBD1. The J call may be incorrect, as the DNA end agrees better with TRBJ2-7. In germline, CDR1 is MNHEY, CDR2 SVGEGT. The CDR3 length is 12 residues.

The chain couples TRBV18 to TRBJ2-7; 8 positions match TRBD1. The junction had 7 bases not matched to a gene; V was cut back by 5 bases and J by 1 base. Germline V lookup: CDR1 KGHSH, CDR2 LQKENI. This CDR3 region has 15 residues. CDR3 sequence reads: CASSTDRAASYEQYF. CDR3 in DNA: TGTGCCAGCTCAACGGACAGGGCCGCTTCCTACGAGCAGTACTTC.

The chain recombines TRBV7-9 with TRBJ2-1; 13 nucleotides match TRBD2. The end of the DNA is better explained by TRBJ2-7, so the J call may be wrong. CDR3 length: 19 amino acids. Per the germline V gene, CDR1 is SEHNR and CDR2 is FQNEAQ (reference sequence). The CDR3 sequence: CASSFPTSGGKSSYNEQYF. Here the CDR3 DNA reads TGTGCCAGCAGCTTTCCGACTAGCGGGGGGAAGAGCTCCTACAATGAGCAGTACTTC.

Only one count was recorded for this clonotype. The CDR3: CSARTQTTGAGSPLHF. As DNA, the CDR3 is TGCAGTGCGCGAACACAGACCACAGGGGCCGGGTCACCCCTCCACTTT. The chain links TRBV20-1 to TRBJ1-6; 7 positions match TRBD1. Germline loops: CDR1 DFQATT, CDR2 SNEGSKA (reference sequence). The CDR3 contains 16 residues. V shed 6 bases and J 10 bases; nucleotides not matched to a gene: 18.

In this sample, this clonotype turned up a few times. The chain links TRBV7-2 to TRBJ2-5; D is unclear. The V gene lost 5 bases and the J gene lost 2 bases, with 12 bases spanning the gap. The germline gives CDR1 SGHTA, CDR2 FQGNSA. The CDR3 runs 14 residues. The CDR3 DNA sequence: TGTGCCAGCAGCCCCAGAGCCGCTCAAGAGACCCAGTACTTC. It specifies CASSPRAAQETQYF. The full variable domain, its missing parts supplied by reference TRBV7-2 and TRBJ2-5, is GAGVSQSPSNKVTEKGKDVELRCDPISGHTALYWYRQSLGQGLEFLIYFQGNSAPDKSGLPSDRFSAERTGGSVSTLTIQRTQQEDSAVYLCASSPRAAQETQYFGPGTRLLVL.

The chain carries TRBV29-1 and TRBJ2-5; no clear D gene. The J call is doubtful: the DNA matches TRBJ2-7 better. Germline V gene lookup returns CDR1 SQVTM and CDR2 ANQGSEA. This CDR3 region has 11 residues. DNA for the CDR3: TGCAGCGTCAACCCTGGGGACGAGCAGTACTTC. This translates into CSVNPGDEQYF.

The chain couples TRBV14 to TRBJ2-7; D not resolved. The CDR3 length is 12 residues. V lost 6 bases to trimming and J lost 5 bases, with 11 bases between them. CDR1 and CDR2 (germline): SGHDN, FVKESK. The chain's CDR3 is CASRGPGHEQYF. The CDR3 DNA follows: TGTGCCAGCAGGGGTCCGGGCCACGAGCAGTACTTC.

This clonotype was detected a few times. This chain links TRBV7-9 with TRBJ2-6; 7 bases fit TRBD1. This CDR3 has 17 residues. Germline V gene sequence: CDR1 SEHNR, CDR2 FQNEAQ (reference sequence). The junction had 12 bases not matched to a gene; V was cut back by 6 bases and J by 4 bases. The CDR3 DNA is TGTGCCAGCAGTATAGACATGGGGACAGTCGGGGCCAACGTCCTGACTTTC. This sequence encodes CASSIDMGTVGANVLTF.

This chain uses TRBV7-2 with TRBJ2-5, with 8 nucleotides matching TRBD1. Per the germline V gene, CDR1 is SGHTA and CDR2 is FQGNSA. V lost 5 bases to trimming and J lost 11 bases; unmatched junction nucleotides: 16. The CDR3 spans 15 residues. The CDR3 nucleotides are TGTGCCAGCAGCCCTCGGACAGGGTTGCGCAATGAGCAGTACTTC. Translating it yields CASSPRTGLRNEQYF.

This clonotype was counted at least ten times. The genes are TRBV4-3 and TRBJ2-3; 12 bases match TRBD2. Germline V gives CDR1 LGHNA, CDR2 YSLEER. The J segment lost 0 bases and the V segment lost 3 bases, leaving 10 bases of the junction unmatched. The CDR3 length is 19 residues. As DNA, the CDR3 is TGCGCCAGCAGCCAGACCTGGACTAGCGGGGCCCTTAGCACAGATACGCAGTATTTT. This gives the protein CASSQTWTSGALSTDTQYF.

CDR3 nucleotide sequence: TGCGCCAGCAGCTTGGGGTTCGTCAAAACAGGGGGCCTAGAAAAACTGTTTTTT. Translation: CASSLGFVKTGGLEKLFF. V and J are TRBV5-1 and TRBJ1-4, with 9 positions matching TRBD1. Germline CDR1 and CDR2: SGHRS and YFSETQ. V was pared by 0 bases and J by 8 bases, with 14 bases of the junction left unmatched. The CDR3 has 18 amino acids.

The chain recombines TRBV20-1 with TRBJ1-5; tentatively, D is TRBD1 (6 bases). Germline loops: CDR1 DFQATT, CDR2 SNEGSKA (reference sequence). Trimming shortened V by 5 bases and J by 5 bases, and 16 bases separated the two germline ends. The CDR3 contains 14 residues. DNA of the CDR3: TGCAGTGCTCCATTGACAGGAGCTTATCAGCCCCAGCATTTT. Its translation: CSAPLTGAYQPQHF.

The chain links TRBV5-1 to TRBJ2-3, with TRBD2 identical over 9 bases. Germline CDR1 SGHRS, CDR2 YFSETQ. Losses at the gene ends were 6 bases for V and 3 bases for J; bases not matched to a gene: 8. This CDR3 has 15 amino acids. This CDR3 is CASTPSLAGTDTQYF. Here the CDR3 DNA reads TGCGCCAGCACCCCGAGCCTAGCGGGGACAGATACGCAGTATTTT. Looking up the rest from reference TRBV5-1 and TRBJ2-3 gives the full variable domain: KAGVTQTPRYLIKTRGQQVTLSCSPISGHRSVSWYQQTPGQGLQFLFEYFSETQRNKGNFPGRFSGRQFSNSRSEMNVSTLELGDSALYLCASTPSLAGTDTQYFGPGTRLTVL.

The rearrangement links TRBV6-2 or TRBV6-3 to TRBJ2-7; tentative D call: TRBD1 (6 bases). The end of the DNA aligns better with TRBJ2-5, so the J call may be wrong. The CDR3 runs to 18 residues. Germline values: CDR1 MNHEY, CDR2 SVGEGT. DNA of the CDR3: TGTGCCAGCAGCTTGGCGGTGGGCTTCAGGGGTTACCAAGAGACCCAGTACTTC. It codes for CASSLAVGFRGYQETQYF.

V is TRBV11-2 and J is TRBJ2-6; 7 bases map to TRBD1. V shed 5 bases, J shed 0 bases, and the junction held 10 bases outside the gene matches. The CDR3 length is 18 residues. Looked up from germline, CDR1 is SGHAT and CDR2 is FQNNGV. CDR3 in amino acids: CASSVRQGKNSGANVLTF. The CDR3 region has the DNA TGTGCCAGCAGCGTTAGACAGGGCAAAAACTCTGGGGCCAACGTCCTGACTTTC.

The chain uses TRBV20-1 and TRBJ2-1, with 10 bases fitting TRBD2. Per germline, CDR1 DFQATT and CDR2 SNEGSKA (reference sequence). V trimming: 3 bases; J trimming: 7 bases; junction bases outside the gene matches: 9. This CDR3 comprises 15 residues. The CDR3 sequence: CSASGGLAGVNEQFF. CDR3 bases: TGCAGTGCTAGCGGCGGTCTAGCGGGAGTTAATGAGCAGTTCTTC.

There are a few counts of this clonotype. The V gene is TRBV12-3 or TRBV12-4, the J gene TRBJ2-5, with a tentative D call TRBD1 (7 bases). The length of the CDR3 is 15 residues. The ends were cut back, 2 bases at V and 7 bases at J, with 17 bases in the middle. CDR3 bases: TGTGCCAGCAGTTTATCGGCAGGGGGGCTTGGGACCCAGTACTTC. Amino acid sequence: CASSLSAGGLGTQYF.

V usage is TRBV18 and J usage is TRBJ2-2, with D perhaps matching TRBD2 (6 bases). The CDR3 length is 15 residues. V shed 6 bases and J shed 3 bases, with 14 bases lying between them. CDR1 and CDR2 (germline): KGHSH, LQKENI. CDR3 nucleotides: TGTGCCAGCTCTTCGCCGGGGGTTCACACCGGGGAGCTGTTTTTT. Its protein product is CASSSPGVHTGELFF.

This clonotype was counted only a few times. The chain recombines TRBV6-2 or TRBV6-3 with TRBJ2-4; D remains unclear. Trimming removed 6 bases at V and 6 bases at J, with 9 bases between. The CDR3 has 12 amino acids. The germline V gene encodes CDR1 MNHEY and CDR2 SVGEGT. In DNA form, the CDR3 reads TGTGCCAGCAGCTCAGTAGCAAACATTCAGTACTTC. Residues: CASSSVANIQYF.

This chain links TRBV12-5 with TRBJ2-3; perhaps TRBD1 as D (5 bases). The germline gives CDR1 LGHNT, CDR2 FRNRAP. The V end lost 1 base, the J end lost 6 bases, and 11 bases lay between the germline ends. CDR3 length: 14 residues. CDR3 sequence reads: CASGLEKGSDTQYF. The DNA for the CDR3 is TGTGCTAGTGGTTTGGAGAAGGGGTCGGATACGCAGTATTTT.

This chain connects TRBV7-2 to TRBJ1-5; 9 nucleotides line up with TRBD1. CDR3 length: 16 amino acids. V gave up 4 bases and J gave up 3 bases; unmatched junction bases: 7. The germline CDR1 and CDR2 sequences are SGHTA and FQGNSA. Here the CDR3 reads CASSSTGGADNQPQHF. CDR3 bases: TGTGCCAGCAGCTCCACAGGGGGCGCGGACAATCAGCCCCAGCATTTT.

This chain joins TRBV6-1 and TRBJ2-1; TRBD1 matches 12 bases. V was clipped by 2 bases and J by 14 bases; unmatched bases: 10. The germline V gene has CDR1 MNHNS and CDR2 SASEGT. CDR3 length equals 15 residues. As DNA, the CDR3 is TGTGCCAGCAGTGAAATCTTGGGGACAGGGGGCGCGGAGTTCTTC. This sequence encodes CASSEILGTGGAEFF.

In the case of this clonotype: The junction and the germline gene differ at one end; a read error may be behind it. This rearrangement joins TRBV13 to TRBJ2-1; D uncertain. The germline gives CDR1 PRHDT, CDR2 FYEKMQ (reference sequence). This CDR3 region has 15 residues. CDR3 loop: CANSLRLSSYNEQFF. In nucleotides, the CDR3 is TGTGCCAACAGCTTGAGGCTGAGCTCCTACAATGAGCAGTTCTTC.